This entry lists 22 T cell receptor beta chains sequenced from one sample in a study of shared clonotypes between healthy human individuals. Clones were read by immunoSEQ multiplex PCR, and TCRdb kept only the in-frame ones, dropping some. Among about 480,000 clones listed, more than 65% were seen once. The sample consisted of PBMCs. The receptors were sampled from a woman aged 40 to 50 in good health. Some clones in this sample may be carry-over from other donors' samples.

A word on this clone: The conserved phenylalanine or tryptophan normally closing the CDR3 is absent here, so this likely arose from a read error. It is unclear where the CDR3 begins or ends on the DNA, so no DNA is shown, and the CDR3 is as TCRdb lists it. The chain is built from TRBV7-2 and TRBJ2-7; TRBD2, as called in the table, went unchecked against the DNA. The germline gives CDR1 SGHTA, CDR2 FQGNSA. Counting both end residues, the CDR3 totals 16 amino acids. The CDR3 loop is CASSLSPFLPPLVPVL.

The chain joins TRBV7-9 to TRBJ2-7, with 8 nucleotides matching TRBD1. Trimming took 7 bases from V and 6 from J; bases not matched to a gene: 5. Germline CDR1 is SEHNR and CDR2 is FQNEAQ (reference sequence). The CDR3 covers 12 residues. In DNA form, the CDR3 reads TGTGCCAGCACCCTTGGGACAGGCGAGCAGTACTTC. Residues: CASTLGTGEQYF.

V usage is TRBV2 and J usage is TRBJ2-7, with 12 positions matching TRBD2. Germline V CDR1 and CDR2: SNHLY, FYNNEI. The V gene end was trimmed by 4 bases and the J gene end by 1 base; junction bases not matched to a gene: 2. This CDR3 is 15 amino acids long. CDR3 nucleotide sequence: TGTGCCAGCAGTGGGACTAGCGGGACGTCCTACGAGCAGTACTTC. Translated: CASSGTSGTSYEQYF.

The rearrangement joins TRBV6-1 to TRBJ2-1; D may match TRBD1 or TRBD2 (5 bases each). Germline V gene lookup returns CDR1 MNHNS and CDR2 SASEGT. The CDR3 consists of 17 residues. V lost 4 bases to trimming and J lost 7 bases, with 23 bases between them. The CDR3 region is CASSGYAGIPPGNEQFF. The DNA of the CDR3 is TGTGCCAGCAGTGGCTATGCAGGGATACCCCCGGGGAATGAGCAGTTCTTC.

Concerning this clone itself: Other DNA sequences of this sample code for an identical CDR3. V is TRBV5-1 and J is TRBJ2-7; D not resolved. V gave up 5 bases and J gave up 3 bases, with 12 bases separating them. Germline values: CDR1 SGHRS, CDR2 YFSETQ. The CDR3 loop spans 13 amino acids. The CDR3 DNA is TGCGCCAGCAGGTCGGGTAGCAGCTACGAGCAGTACTTC. It encodes CASRSGSSYEQYF.

The V and J genes are TRBV19 and TRBJ2-7; 11 positions match TRBD2. Germline loops: CDR1 LNHDA, CDR2 SQIVND (reference sequence). With V trimmed by 4 bases and J by 2 bases, 4 bases remained unmatched. This CDR3 has 15 residues. The CDR3 protein is CASSRPGLAAYEQYF. Written as DNA, the CDR3 is TGTGCCAGTAGTAGACCGGGACTAGCGGCCTACGAGCAGTACTTC.

The chain employs TRBV7-2 and TRBJ1-1; TRBD1 agrees at 7 bases. CDR3 size: 13 residues. Looked up from germline, CDR1 is SGHTA and CDR2 is FQGNSA. The V segment lost 5 bases and the J segment 7 bases; nucleotides outside the gene matches: 7. The CDR3 DNA reads TGTGCCAGCAGCGGATTAGGGACAGATGAAGCTTTCTTT. It encodes CASSGLGTDEAFF.

The J gene is TRBJ2-3, the V gene TRBV27; D is perhaps TRBD1 or TRBD2 (6 bases each). This CDR3 has 13 amino acids. Per germline, CDR1 MNHEY and CDR2 SMNVEV (reference sequence). V lost 1 base and J lost 7, with 9 bases in between. The CDR3 spells CASSLWGANTQYF. The CDR3, as DNA: TGTGCCAGCAGTTTATGGGGGGCGAATACGCAGTATTTT.

The gene calls are TRBV7-3 and TRBJ2-3; no clear D gene. V was pared by 5 bases and J by 0 bases, with 6 bases between. The CDR3 has 13 amino acids. CDR1 is SGHTA, CDR2 FQGTGA, per germline. The CDR3 reads CASSNPSTDTQYF. CDR3 DNA: TGTGCCAGCAGCAACCCTAGCACAGATACGCAGTATTTT.

The V call is TRBV11-2, the J call TRBJ1-5, with D unresolved. Germline-derived CDR1 and CDR2 are SGHAT and FQNNGV. V lost 5 bases and J 9 bases, leaving 14 bases between the germline ends. This CDR3 region has 13 residues. The CDR3 spells CASSPTSISPQHF. The DNA for the CDR3 is TGTGCCAGCAGCCCGACATCCATTTCGCCCCAGCATTTT.

The chain recombines TRBV9 with TRBJ2-3; 8 nucleotides match TRBD1. Germline lookup yields CDR1 SGDLS and CDR2 YYNGEE. The V gene end was trimmed by 4 bases and the J gene end by 2 bases; junction bases not matched to a gene: 12. The CDR3 sequence is 17 residues long. Here the CDR3 reads CASSPLGTGGVTDTQYF. The CDR3 DNA is TGTGCCAGCAGCCCCCTCGGAACAGGGGGTGTCACAGATACGCAGTATTTT.

In nucleotides, the CDR3 is TGTGCCAGCAGTAGGGTGGGCACTGAAGCTTTCTTT. Protein product: CASSRVGTEAFF. The J gene is TRBJ1-1, the V gene TRBV28, with D uncertain. There are 12 residues in the CDR3. V lost 5 bases to trimming and J lost 4 bases, with 8 bases between them. CDR1 is MDHEN, CDR2 SYDVKM, per germline. The whole variable domain, remainder taken from reference TRBV28 and TRBJ1-1, is DVKVTQSSRYLVKRTGEKVFLECVQDMDHENMFWYRQDPGLGLRLIYFSYDVKMKEKGDIPEGYSVSREKKERFSLILESASTNQTSMYLCASSRVGTEAFFGQGTRLTVV.

CDR3 coding DNA: TGCGCCAGCAGATCGGACAGGTCGTTAGAGACCCAGTACTTC. The encoded protein is CASRSDRSLETQYF. The chain employs TRBV5-1 and TRBJ2-5; the match to TRBD1 covers 7 bases. Germline CDR1 SGHRS, CDR2 YFSETQ. The V gene end was trimmed by 5 bases and the J gene end by 4 bases; junction bases not matched to a gene: 8. This CDR3 has 14 amino acids. The full variable domain, its missing parts supplied by reference TRBV5-1 and TRBJ2-5, is KAGVTQTPRYLIKTRGQQVTLSCSPISGHRSVSWYQQTPGQGLQFLFEYFSETQRNKGNFPGRFSGRQFSNSRSEMNVSTLELGDSALYLCASRSDRSLETQYFGPGTRLLVL.

The rearrangement links TRBV6-6 to TRBJ2-2, with a possible D match to TRBD2 (5 bases). CDR1 MNHNY and CDR2 SVGAGI come from the germline V gene (reference sequence). Trimming took off 2 bases at V and 2 bases at J, with 9 bases between the two ends. The CDR3 covers 15 residues. The CDR3 DNA sequence: TGTGCCAGCAGTTACGCGGGCAGTAACACCGGGGAGCTGTTTTTT. Translation: CASSYAGSNTGELFF.

The chain links TRBV2 to TRBJ2-7; 7 nucleotides agree with TRBD2. This CDR3 has 16 amino acids. From germline, CDR1 is SNHLY and CDR2 FYNNEI. Germline trimming cut 0 bases from V and 1 base from J; bases unmatched to any gene: 6. The DNA of the CDR3 is TGTGCCAGCAGTGAAGCCCCGGACGGGGGGTCCTACGAGCAGTACTTC. It encodes CASSEAPDGGSYEQYF.

The genes are TRBV28 and TRBJ2-7; 7 nucleotides align to TRBD2. CDR1 and CDR2 (germline): MDHEN, SYDVKM. V was clipped by 7 bases and J by 2 bases; unmatched bases: 5. The CDR3 is made up of 13 amino acids. CDR3: CASTRGVTYEQYF. The CDR3 bases are TGTGCCAGCACCCGGGGGGTTACCTACGAGCAGTACTTC.

The chain links TRBV7-3 to TRBJ2-1; TRBD2 aligns across 10 bases. Trimming took 2 bases from V and 5 from J; bases not matched to a gene: 3. The CDR3 runs 15 residues. Germline CDR1 is SGHTA and CDR2 is FQGTGA. The CDR3, as DNA: TGTGCCAGCAGCTTAGGACTAGCGGTGAACAATGAGCAGTTCTTC. Translating gives CASSLGLAVNNEQFF.

V and J are TRBV30 and TRBJ2-2, with no clear D. CDR1 is GTSNPN, CDR2 SVGIG, per germline (reference sequence). Trimming removed 2 bases from V and 6 bases from J, with 7 bases in between. The CDR3 consists of 12 residues. The CDR3 DNA reads as TGTGCCTGGAGTCTTTTAGCCGGGGAGCTGTTTTTT. Amino acid sequence: CAWSLLAGELFF.

The rearrangement uses TRBV14 and TRBJ2-2, with 7 nucleotides matching TRBD1. The length of the CDR3 is 16 residues. After removal of 4 bases from V and 3 bases from J, the junction contained 8 bases not matched to a gene. Germline V lookup: CDR1 SGHDN, CDR2 FVKESK. The DNA for the CDR3 is TGTGCCAGCAGCCTACGACAGGGTTCGGACACCGGGGAGCTGTTTTTT. This codes for CASSLRQGSDTGELFF.

The chain links TRBV2 to TRBJ2-1; possibly TRBD1 for D (5 bases). V shed 2 bases and J shed 3 bases, with 14 bases lying between them. CDR3 length equals 16 residues. Germline CDR1 reads SNHLY; CDR2 reads FYNNEI. The CDR3 reads CASSEMVGLNYNEQFF. The CDR3 DNA follows: TGTGCCAGCAGTGAAATGGTGGGGCTGAACTACAATGAGCAGTTCTTC.

This clone was seen a single time. The chain combines TRBV18 with TRBJ1-2, with no clear D. CDR1 and CDR2 from the germline V gene are KGHSH and LQKENI. The CDR3 is 12 amino acids. V dropped 4 bases and J dropped 4 bases, with 7 bases sitting between them. This CDR3 reads CASSLELYGYTF. For the CDR3, the DNA is TGTGCCAGCTCACTGGAACTCTATGGCTACACCTTC.

The chain links TRBV6-1 to TRBJ2-1; D gene unclear. This CDR3 contains 12 residues. Per germline, CDR1 MNHNS and CDR2 SASEGT. Trimming left V 6 bases short and J 6 bases short, with 9 bases between. CDR3 DNA sequence: TGTGCCAGCAGCCCACATCGCAATGAGCAGTTCTTC. It codes for CASSPHRNEQFF.